The source of this TCR beta chain is a study of cytomegalovirus exposure and HLA in healthy donors. The method was immunoSEQ multiplex PCR; TCRdb's version includes in-frame clones alone and lacks a portion of them. The sample shows 150,000 to 200,000 clones, 89% of them seen only once. Separation from the roughly 670-subject first cohort characterized the roughly 130-subject validation cohort, to which the donors belonged. This TCR derives from a woman between 18 and 30 years old in good health and CMV-seropositive. The sequencing sample was made of PBMCs.

The CDR3 DNA follows: TGTGCCAGCAGTTGGGACATCGAGGAAGTTACCATATATTTT. Protein product: CASSWDIEEVTIYF. The chain recombines TRBV6-6 with TRBJ1-3, with D maybe TRBD1 (6 bases). Deletions cut 4 bases from V and 10 bases from J, with 17 bases between. CDR3 size: 14 residues. Germline V gene sequence: CDR1 MNHNY, CDR2 SVGAGI (reference sequence).